Below, 11 T cell receptor beta chains from the same sample are listed, as sequenced in a study of monozygotic twins with cystic fibrosis. Some clones are missing from TCRdb's copy, which holds only in-frame ones; the method was immunoSEQ multiplex PCR. Of over 25,000 clones listed, about 92% are singletons. The specimen sequenced was blood. The receptors shown here come from a girl aged 2 to 9 with cystic fibrosis.

This sequence joins TRBV6-1 and TRBJ1-1; no firm D call. V was pared by 11 bases and J by 7 bases, with 17 bases between. This CDR3 region has 12 residues. The germline gives CDR1 MNHNS, CDR2 SASEGT. In nucleotides, the CDR3 is TGTGCCGGTCAAGCGGGCCAGAGTGAAGCTTTCTTT. Protein: CAGQAGQSEAFF.

CDR3 in DNA: TGTGCCCTTAGCCGGGACTACTTTTTAGAGACCCAGTACTTC. It is translated as CALSRDYFLETQYF. The chain joins TRBV5-4 to TRBJ2-5; 7 bases match TRBD2. The CDR3 runs 14 residues. Germline CDR1 and CDR2: SGHNT and YYREEE (reference sequence). Trimming at V came to 10 bases and at J to 4 bases, leaving 13 bases not matched to a gene. The full variable domain, with the rest looked up from reference TRBV5-4 and TRBJ2-5, is ETGVTQSPTHLIKTRGQQVTLRCSSQSGHNTVSWYQQALGQGPQFIFQYYREEENGRGNFPPRFSGLQFPNYSSELNVNALELDDSALYLCALSRDYFLETQYFGPGTRLLVL.

The chain couples TRBV5-4 to TRBJ2-1; D gene uncertain. V was clipped by 1 base and J by 2 bases, with 19 bases between them. CDR3 length equals 18 residues. Germline assignment: CDR1 SGHNT and CDR2 YYREEE (reference sequence). The chain's CDR3 is CASSLHNLGGYAYNEQFF. For the CDR3, the DNA is TGTGCCAGCAGCTTGCACAACCTCGGTGGGTATGCCTACAATGAGCAGTTCTTC.

J is TRBJ2-3 and V is TRBV7-9; no clear D gene. The germline gives CDR1 SEHNR, CDR2 FQNEAQ (reference sequence). The CDR3 is made up of 15 amino acids. V lost 0 bases, J lost 0 bases, and 7 bases lay in between. The CDR3 sequence is CASSLAFGSTDTQYF. In DNA, the CDR3 is TGTGCCAGCAGCTTAGCGTTCGGTAGCACAGATACGCAGTATTTT.

The V and J genes are TRBV9 and TRBJ2-3, with D hard to call. The V gene's germline CDR1 is SGDLS and CDR2 YYNGEE. V lost 0 bases and J 6 bases, leaving 11 bases between the germline ends. This CDR3 spans 14 amino acids. In DNA form, the CDR3 reads TGTGCCAGCAGCGTAGATTGGGGTCGGGATACGCAGTATTTT. This sequence encodes CASSVDWGRDTQYF.

This CDR3 reads CASILTSGRTYEQYF. The CDR3 DNA reads TGTGCCAGCATCTTGACTAGCGGGAGGACCTACGAGCAGTACTTC. This rearrangement joins TRBV2 to TRBJ2-7; 13 nucleotides agree with TRBD2. Trimming took 7 bases from V and 2 from J; bases not matched to a gene: 5. CDR3 length equals 15 residues. The V gene's germline CDR1 is SNHLY and CDR2 FYNNEI.

The chain links TRBV20-1 to TRBJ2-7; no definite D call. CDR1 and CDR2 from the germline V gene are DFQATT and SNEGSKA (reference sequence). The length of the CDR3 is 11 residues. V was pared by 6 bases and J by 3 bases, with 9 bases between. The CDR3 DNA reads as TGCAGTGCCGAAGGCAACTACGAGCAGTACTTC. It codes for CSAEGNYEQYF.

The CDR3 DNA sequence: TGTGCCAGCAGCCCCTCGGCGGGAGGGTCCAACGAGCAGTACTTC. Translation gives CASSPSAGGSNEQYF. The rearrangement uses TRBV9 and TRBJ2-7, with 9 nucleotides matching TRBD2. V gave up 4 bases and J gave up 5 bases; unmatched junction bases: 10. The CDR3 runs to 15 residues. Germline CDR1 reads SGDLS; CDR2 reads YYNGEE.

About this clone: At one end the junction does not follow the germline gene, possibly because of a read error. The chain carries TRBV5-6 and TRBJ2-1; perhaps TRBD1 as D (5 bases). The germline V gene encodes CDR1 SGHDT and CDR2 YYEEEE. The CDR3 extends over 16 amino acids. The CDR3 loop is CASSLDTWSSYNEQFF. The CDR3, as DNA: TGTGCCAGCAGTTTGGACACTTGGAGCTCCTACAATGAGCAGTTCTTC. Variable domain in full (rest from reference TRBV5-6 and TRBJ2-1): DAGVTQSPTHLIKTRGQQVTLRCSPKSGHDTVSWYQQALGQGPQFIFQYYEEEERQRGNFPDRFSGHQFPNYSSELNVNALLLGDSALYLCASSLDTWSSYNEQFFGPGTRLTVL.

In its sample, this clone was seen once. CDR3 sequence: CAISALLGLDTGELFF. The CDR3 DNA is TGTGCCATCAGTGCTCTCCTGGGCTTGGACACCGGGGAGCTGTTTTTT. The rearrangement joins TRBV10-3 to TRBJ2-2; D ambiguous. Germline V gene data show CDR1 as ENHRY and CDR2 as SYGVKD. The CDR3 length is 16 residues. Trimming left V 4 bases short and J 3 bases short, with 15 bases between.

CDR3 in DNA: TGTGCCAGCAGCTTATCCGGAGGCTATGGCTACACCTTC. Its translation is CASSLSGGYGYTF. The rearrangement uses TRBV7-9 and TRBJ1-2, with D uncertain. There are 13 residues in the CDR3. Germline V gene sequence: CDR1 SEHNR, CDR2 FQNEAQ (reference sequence). Trimming took off 2 bases at V and 4 bases at J, with 8 bases between the two ends. Together with reference TRBV7-9 and TRBJ1-2, the CDR3 gives the full variable domain: DTGVSQNPRHKITKRGQNVTFRCDPISEHNRLYWYRQTLGQGPEFLTYFQNEAQLEKSRLLSDRFSAERPKGSFSTLEIQRTEQGDSAMYLCASSLSGGYGYTFGSGTRLTVV.